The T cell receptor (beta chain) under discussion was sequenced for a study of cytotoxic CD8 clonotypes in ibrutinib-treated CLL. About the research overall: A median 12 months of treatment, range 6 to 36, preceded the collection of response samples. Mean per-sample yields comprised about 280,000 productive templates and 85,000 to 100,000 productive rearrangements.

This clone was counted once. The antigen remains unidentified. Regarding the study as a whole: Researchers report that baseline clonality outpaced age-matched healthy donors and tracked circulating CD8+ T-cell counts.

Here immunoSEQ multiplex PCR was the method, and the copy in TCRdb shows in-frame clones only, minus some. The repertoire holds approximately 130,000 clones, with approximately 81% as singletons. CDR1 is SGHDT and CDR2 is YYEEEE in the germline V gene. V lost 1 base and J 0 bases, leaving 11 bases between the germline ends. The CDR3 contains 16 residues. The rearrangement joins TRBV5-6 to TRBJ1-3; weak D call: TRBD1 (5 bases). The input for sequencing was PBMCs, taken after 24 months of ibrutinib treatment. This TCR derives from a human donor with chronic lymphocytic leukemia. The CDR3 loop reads CASSLNGGISGNTIYF. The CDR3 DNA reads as TGTGCCAGCAGCTTGAATGGGGGAATCTCTGGAAACACCATATATTTT.